The 15 T cell receptor beta chains below all came from one sample that was sequenced in a study of blood T cells in healthy people across ages. Primed by a sample-barcoded 5' primer and a J-beta primer mix, a second PCR proceeded for about 7 to 11 cycles. Via MiXCR, TCRdb re-called the 5' RACE reads, giving one row per CDR3 protein. The sample has about 900,000 distinct CDR3 sequences; approximately 49% are singletons. Sequencing used blood. The receptors derive from a man aged 30 to 45 in good health.

The chain uses TRBV28 and TRBJ1-1; a possible D gene is TRBD1 (5 bases). CDR1 MDHEN and CDR2 SYDVKM come from the germline V gene. This CDR3 is 16 amino acids long. The V and J ends lost 1 base and 4 bases respectively, with 16 bases between them. As DNA, the CDR3 is TGTGCCAGCAGTTTATATCGTGGGGATGGGGGCACTGAAGCTTTCTTT. It encodes CASSLYRGDGGTEAFF. Using reference TRBV28 and TRBJ1-1 for the parts outside the CDR3, the full variable domain is DVKVTQSSRYLVKRTGEKVFLECVQDMDHENMFWYRQDPGLGLRLIYFSYDVKMKEKGDIPEGYSVSREKKERFSLILESASTNQTSMYLCASSLYRGDGGTEAFFGQGTRLTVV.

In regard to this clonotype: A much larger clone lies one base from this, so it may be a read error. V gene TRBV6-5 combines with J gene TRBJ2-7; TRBD2 is a possible D gene (7 bases). The CDR3 has 15 residues. The germline gives CDR1 MNHEY, CDR2 SVGAGI. CDR3 in amino acids: CAGSSGGLEGVEQYF. The DNA for the CDR3 is TGTGCCGGCAGTTCGGGGGGCCTCGAAGGAGTCGAGCAGTACTTC.

This chain joins TRBV18 and TRBJ2-1, with a weak D call TRBD1 (6 bases). The V end lost 6 bases, the J end lost 6 bases, and 18 bases lay between the germline ends. This CDR3 spans 15 amino acids. Germline values: CDR1 KGHSH, CDR2 LQKENI. The CDR3 DNA follows: TGTGCCAGCTCCCCCGGCCTTGGGGGCAGCAATGAGCAGTTCTTC. Its translation: CASSPGLGGSNEQFF.

This clonotype was picked up a small number of times. This chain joins TRBV6-2 or TRBV6-3 and TRBJ2-7, with D tentatively TRBD2 (6 bases). The CDR3 has 15 amino acids. Germline CDR1 and CDR2: MNHEY and SVGEGT. The V gene lost 4 bases and the J gene lost 0 bases, with 13 bases spanning the gap. The CDR3 region is CASSSWDSDSYEQYF. CDR3 in DNA: TGTGCCAGCAGTTCTTGGGACTCCGACTCCTACGAGCAGTACTTC.

V usage is TRBV7-2 and J usage is TRBJ2-1, with D perhaps matching TRBD2 (6 bases). In germline, CDR1 is SGHTA, CDR2 FQGNSA. The CDR3 is 14 residues long. V lost 4 bases to trimming and J lost 7 bases, with 14 bases between them. The CDR3 DNA follows: TGTGCCAGCAGCTCAGTGACTAGGTCTAATGAGCAGTTCTTC. This encodes CASSSVTRSNEQFF.

This clonotype has just a few counts. The chain combines TRBV5-1 with TRBJ1-4; no clear D. Germline V gene lookup returns CDR1 SGHRS and CDR2 YFSETQ. V gave up 2 bases and J gave up 0 bases, with 5 bases separating them. The CDR3 loop spans 14 amino acids. The CDR3 here is CASSFRSTNEKLFF. As DNA, the CDR3 is TGCGCCAGCAGCTTCAGATCAACTAATGAAAAACTGTTTTTT. Looking up the rest from reference TRBV5-1 and TRBJ1-4 gives the full variable domain: KAGVTQTPRYLIKTRGQQVTLSCSPISGHRSVSWYQQTPGQGLQFLFEYFSETQRNKGNFPGRFSGRQFSNSRSEMNVSTLELGDSALYLCASSFRSTNEKLFFGSGTQLSVL.

This clonotype was picked up a small number of times. The J gene is TRBJ2-7, the V gene TRBV27; D possibly corresponds to TRBD1 (5 bases). CDR3 length equals 14 residues. Germline values: CDR1 MNHEY, CDR2 SMNVEV (reference sequence). V dropped 6 bases and J dropped 0 bases, with 12 bases sitting between them. CDR3 region: CASSTQGSSYEQYF. The CDR3 nucleotides are TGTGCCAGCAGCACCCAGGGCTCCTCCTACGAGCAGTACTTC.

This clonotype has a handful of counts. V gene TRBV7-6 combines with J gene TRBJ2-7, with D unclear. Germline V CDR1 and CDR2: SGHVS, FNYEAQ. V shed 3 bases and J shed 3 bases, with 9 bases lying between them. The CDR3 runs 13 residues. The CDR3 loop is CASSLWQDYEQYF. The CDR3 DNA is TGTGCCAGCAGCTTGTGGCAGGACTACGAGCAGTACTTC. Using reference TRBV7-6 and TRBJ2-7 for the parts outside the CDR3, the full variable domain is GAGVSQSPRYKVTKRGQDVALRCDPISGHVSLYWYRQALGQGPEFLTYFNYEAQQDKSGLPNDRFSAERPEGSISTLTIQRTEQRDSAMYRCASSLWQDYEQYFGPGTRLTVT.

Notes on this clonotype: This may arise from a read error, as a much more abundant clone is one base away. CDR3 nucleotides: TGTGCCAGCAGTTACTCTGCAGGGAAGAGCTCCTACAAGGAGCAGTTCTTC. Its protein is CASSYSAGKSSYKEQFF. The chain carries TRBV6-5 and TRBJ2-1, with a weak D call TRBD1 (5 bases). The CDR3 has 17 amino acids. Germline V gene sequence: CDR1 MNHEY, CDR2 SVGAGI.

This clonotype was counted between two and nine times. The chain carries TRBV3-1 and TRBJ1-2; 8 nucleotides line up with TRBD1. Germline V gene sequence: CDR1 LGHDT, CDR2 YNNKEL (reference sequence). The V segment lost 5 bases and the J segment 8 bases; nucleotides outside the gene matches: 10. This CDR3 region has 14 residues. The CDR3 nucleotides read TGTGCCAGCAGCTTTCACACAGACAGGGGAGGCTACACCTTC. It codes for CASSFHTDRGGYTF.

This clonotype was counted many times. A much larger clone differs by one base, so this may be a read error. This chain links TRBV7-9 with TRBJ2-7; D is unclear. Germline V gives CDR1 SEHNR, CDR2 FQNEAQ (reference sequence). This CDR3 is 16 amino acids long. V was clipped by 5 bases and J by 0 bases, with 17 bases between them. CDR3 coding DNA: TGTGCCAGCAGCCCACCCGTTGACGGTAGCTCCTACGAGCAGTACTTC. Its protein is CASSPPVDGSSYEQYF.

This clonotype has just a few counts. The chain couples TRBV6-1 to TRBJ2-1; 14 bases fit TRBD2. Germline V gene sequence: CDR1 MNHNS, CDR2 SASEGT. Trimming took 6 bases from V and 8 from J; bases not matched to a gene: 6. CDR3 length: 15 amino acids. In nucleotides, the CDR3 is TGTGCCAGCAGGGAGGGACTAGCGGGGGTAGATGAGCAGTTCTTC. This translates into CASREGLAGVDEQFF.

In this sample, this clonotype turned up a few times. The V gene is TRBV3-1, the J gene TRBJ2-7; TRBD1 aligns across 10 bases. J gave up 3 bases and V 1 base, and 9 bases lay outside the gene matches. From germline, CDR1 is LGHDT and CDR2 YNNKEL (reference sequence). There are 17 residues in the CDR3. As DNA, the CDR3 is TGTGCCAGCAGCCAAGGGCTCGGACAGGGGGGGAACTACGAGCAGTACTTC. Its translation is CASSQGLGQGGNYEQYF.

This clonotype has only a few counts. The chain's CDR3 is CASSAWDSSEGTQYF. In nucleotides, the CDR3 is TGTGCCAGCAGCGCGTGGGACAGTTCTGAGGGTACGCAGTATTTT. J is TRBJ2-3 and V is TRBV6-6, with 7 nucleotides matching TRBD1. This CDR3 is 15 amino acids long. The junction had 14 bases not matched to a gene; V was cut back by 6 bases and J by 8 bases. Looked up from germline, CDR1 is MNHNY and CDR2 is SVGAGI (reference sequence).

There are a few counts of this clonotype. This chain joins TRBV12-3 or TRBV12-4 and TRBJ2-7; TRBD1 aligns across 9 bases. This CDR3 has 15 residues. Trimming took 8 bases from V and 5 from J; bases not matched to a gene: 13. The CDR3 loop is CASREAGTGLHEQYF. The CDR3 coding sequence is TGTGCCAGCCGCGAAGCCGGGACAGGGCTCCACGAGCAGTACTTC.